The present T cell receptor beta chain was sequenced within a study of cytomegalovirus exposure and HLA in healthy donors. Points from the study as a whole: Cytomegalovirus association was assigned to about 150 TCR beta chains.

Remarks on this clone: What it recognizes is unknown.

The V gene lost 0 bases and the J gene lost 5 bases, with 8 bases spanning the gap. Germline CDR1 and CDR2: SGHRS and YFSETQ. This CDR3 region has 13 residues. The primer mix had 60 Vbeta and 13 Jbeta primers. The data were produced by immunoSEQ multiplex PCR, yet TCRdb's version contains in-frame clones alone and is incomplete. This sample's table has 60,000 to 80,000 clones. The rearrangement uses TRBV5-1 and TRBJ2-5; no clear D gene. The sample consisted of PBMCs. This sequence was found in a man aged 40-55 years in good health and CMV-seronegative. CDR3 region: CASSLGSRETQYF. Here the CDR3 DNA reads TGCGCCAGCAGCTTGGGCTCGAGGGAGACCCAGTACTTC.